These T cell receptor beta chains were read from a single sample in a study of T cell repertoires in ileal Crohn's disease. Assay: immunoSEQ multiplex PCR; the TCRdb copy retains only in-frame clones and omits some. The table lists roughly 62,000 clones, roughly nine tenths of them singletons. Sequencing was carried out using ileal tissue. The receptors were gathered from an adult with Crohn's disease. CDR3s include the opening cysteine and the closing phenylalanine or tryptophan. D genes are given only for firm matches. A row's size may be missing; if present it is once, few, many or a size class.

>TRBD2|.|TRBJ2-1|TRBV15
TGTGCCACCAGCAGAGAGAGCGGGAGGCGTACCAATGAGCAGTTCTTC
CATSRESGRRTNEQFF
>TRBD2|.|TRBJ2-7|TRBV5-8
TGTGCCAGCAGCTTCTATGTGAGAGGACTAGCGGGACCCTACGAGCAGTACTTC
CASSFYVRGLAGPYEQYF
>.|few|TRBJ1-5|TRBV10-1
TGCGCCCTTCTACACAGGGCAGAAGGGCAGCCCCAGCATTTT
CALLHRAEGQPQHF
>.|.|TRBJ1-2|TRBV12-5
TGTGCTAGTGGTTTTTACGGACAGAATGAGCGTGGCTACACCTTC
CASGFYGQNERGYTF
>TRBD2|.|TRBJ2-7|TRBV6-6
TGTGCCAGCAACGTACTAGCGGGAGGAGGGTACGAGCAGTACTTC
CASNVLAGGGYEQYF
>TRBD2|.|TRBJ2-1|TRBV5-1
TGCGCCAGCAGCTTGGACGCGGGGGGCTCCTACAATGAGCAGTTCTTC
CASSLDAGGSYNEQFF
>TRBD1|.|TRBJ1-1|TRBV4-1
TGCGCCAGCAGCCAGGGACAGGGGAACACTGAAGCTTTCTTT
CASSQGQGNTEAFF
>TRBD1|.|TRBJ2-1|TRBV29-1
TGCAGCGTAGAAATGGACAGGAGTCAGTACGAGGGTGAGCAGTTCTTC
CSVEMDRSQYEGEQFF
>.|.|TRBJ1-6|TRBV7-9
TGTGCCAGCAGCTTCGACAGCACTAATTCACCCCTCCACTTT
CASSFDSTNSPLHF
>TRBD1|.|TRBJ1-1|TRBV30
TGTGCCTGGAGCTTTGCACAGGGGGCGTGGGGCACTGAAGCTTTCTTT
CAWSFAQGAWGTEAFF
>.|.|TRBJ2-1|TRBV10-3
TGTGCCATCAGTGATACGGGGGTTCATGAGCAGTTCTTC
CAISDTGVHEQFF
>TRBD2|.|TRBJ2-1|TRBV15
TGTGCCACCAGCAGAGTAAGGGGACTAGCCGACAATGAGCAGTTCTTC
CATSRVRGLADNEQFF
>.|.|TRBJ1-1|TRBV11-2
TGTGCCAGCAGCTTAGATTCGGGACACCGGTTCGGAGCTTTCTTT
CASSLDSGHRFGAFF
>TRBD1|.|TRBJ1-2|TRBV5-6
TGTGCCAGCAGCCCAGGACAGGGATTGATCGGCTACACCTTC
CASSPGQGLIGYTF
>.|.|TRBJ2-3|TRBV29-1
TGCAGCGTTGGGCTGAGCACAGATACGCAGTATTTT
CSVGLSTDTQYF
>TRBD1|.|TRBJ2-7|TRBV6-1
TGCGCGGCGGGACAGGCGTGGAATTACGAGCAGTACTTC
CAAGQAWNYEQYF
>.|.|TRBJ1-2|TRBV7-9
TGTGCCAGCAGCCACATTAATTTCTATGGCTACACCTTC
CASSHINFYGYTF
>TRBD1|.|TRBJ1-2|TRBV6-1
TGTGCCAGCAGTGAAGCCGGGACAGCCGTACCCCCCTATGGCTACACCTTC
CASSEAGTAVPPYGYTF
>.|.|TRBJ1-1|TRBV30
TGTGCCTGGAGTGTAAGAGGGGGTAAGGCTGAAGCTTTCTTT
CAWSVRGGKAEAFF
>TRBD2|.|TRBJ2-5|TRBV5-4
TGTGCCAGCAGCTCCGCGGCGGGGGGCCGACAAGAGACCCAGTACTTC
CASSSAAGGRQETQYF
>TRBD1|.|TRBJ1-1|TRBV10-3
TGTGCCATCAGCCCCCACCGGGACAGGAACACTGAAGCTTTCTTT
CAISPHRDRNTEAFF
>.|.|TRBJ2-7|TRBV18
TGTGCCAGCTCACCACCGAGTGGCAGACTGTACTACGAGCAGTACTTC
CASSPPSGRLYYEQYF
>.|.|TRBJ1-1|TRBV5-1
TGCGCCAGCAGCTGGGGGCAGGGTAACACTGAAGCTTTCTTT
CASSWGQGNTEAFF
>.|.|TRBJ1-2|TRBV19
TGTGCCAGTACCCCGGACAGACCTCCCTATGGCTACACCTTC
CASTPDRPPYGYTF
>.|.|TRBJ2-1|TRBV1
TGCACCAGCAGCCAAGGACCTGCGACTAGCGGGTCCTCCTACAATGAGCAGTTCTTC
CTSSQGPATSGSSYNEQFF
>.|.|TRBJ2-3|TRBV7-2
TGTGCCAGCAGCCGGCGCGCGGGGACAGATACGCAGTATTTT
CASSRRAGTDTQYF
>TRBD1|.|TRBJ1-2|TRBV6-5
TGTGCCAGCAGCCCCTTGACAGGGGAGAACTATGGCTACACCTTC
CASSPLTGENYGYTF
>.|.|TRBJ1-1|TRBV7-3
TGTGCCAGCCAACTTGAGAGGGCCGGGGACACTGAAGCTTTCTTT
CASQLERAGDTEAFF
>.|.|TRBJ2-3|TRBV11-2
TGTGCCAGCAGCTCAATACACATCTTAAGCACAGATACGCAGTATTTT
CASSSIHILSTDTQYF
>TRBD1|.|TRBJ1-5|TRBV5-8
TGTGCCAGCAGCACGGGACAGGGGCTCATCGGAAGCAATCAGCCCCAGCATTTT
CASSTGQGLIGSNQPQHF
>.|once|TRBJ1-2|TRBV20-1
TGCAGTGCTAGAGTCGGCGGGGGCTACACCTTC
CSARVGGGYTF
>TRBD1|.|TRBJ1-2|TRBV7-2
TGTGCCAGCAGTTTTGACAGGGTCTCCTATGGCTACACCTTC
CASSFDRVSYGYTF
>TRBD2|.|TRBJ2-3|TRBV30
TGTGCCTCCTCCGGGGGGAGCACAGATACGCAGTATTTT
CASSGGSTDTQYF
>.|.|TRBJ1-2|TRBV7-2
TGTGCCAGCAGCCCCCGACAGGTGTGGGGCTACACCTTC
CASSPRQVWGYTF
>.|.|TRBJ2-6|TRBV5-1
TGCGCCAGCCACCTTACTGGGAGCTCTGGGGCCAACGTCCTGACTTTC
CASHLTGSSGANVLTF
>.|.|TRBJ2-2|TRBV30
.
CAWSVGRGNAGELCF
>.|.|TRBJ1-4|TRBV7-9
TGTGCCAGCAGCTTATTAGGGGGACACCCCAATGAAAAACTGTTTTTT
CASSLLGGHPNEKLFF
>.|.|TRBJ2-7|TRBV13
TGTGCCAGCAGCTTATTCGCCGACAGACATCAGTACTTC
CASSLFADRHQYF
>TRBD1|once|TRBJ2-2|TRBV9
TGTGCCAGCAGCACTACGGGACAGGGCTCGTGGACCGGGGAGCTGTTTTTT
CASSTTGQGSWTGELFF
>.|.|TRBJ2-4|TRBV13
TGTGCCAGCCTCTCAGGGCATGACAAAAACATTCAGTACTTC
CASLSGHDKNIQYF
>.|.|TRBJ1-5|TRBV5-6
TGTGCCAGCAGCCGGAGGGCAGCCCCGGGTTTTCAGCCCCAGCATTTT
CASSRRAAPGFQPQHF
>.|.|TRBJ2-7|TRBV5-4
TGTGCCAGCAGCTGGGGGGTGGGCAGCTACGAGCAGTACTTC
CASSWGVGSYEQYF
>.|.|TRBJ1-4|TRBV5-1
TGCGCCAGCAGCCCCCAGCAGGCAACTAATGAAAAACTGTTTTTT
CASSPQQATNEKLFF